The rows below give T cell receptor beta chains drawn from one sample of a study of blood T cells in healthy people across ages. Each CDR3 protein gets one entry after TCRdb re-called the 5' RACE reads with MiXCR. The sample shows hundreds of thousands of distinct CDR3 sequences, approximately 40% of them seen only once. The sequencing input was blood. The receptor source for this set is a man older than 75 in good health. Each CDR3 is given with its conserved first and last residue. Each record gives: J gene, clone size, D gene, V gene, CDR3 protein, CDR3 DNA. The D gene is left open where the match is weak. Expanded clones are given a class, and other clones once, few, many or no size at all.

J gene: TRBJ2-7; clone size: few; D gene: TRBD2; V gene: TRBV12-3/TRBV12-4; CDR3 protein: CASSLEVGGSSYNEQYF; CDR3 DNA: TGTGCCAGCAGTTTGGAGGTAGGCGGGAGCTCCTACAATGAGCAGTACTTC
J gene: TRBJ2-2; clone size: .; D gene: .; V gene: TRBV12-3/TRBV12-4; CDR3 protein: CATRGPGTGELFF; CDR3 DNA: TGTGCCACCCGGGGGCCGGGGACCGGGGAGCTGTTTTTT
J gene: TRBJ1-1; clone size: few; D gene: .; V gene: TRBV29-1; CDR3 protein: CSVEFRRVEVTEAFF; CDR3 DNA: TGCAGCGTTGAATTTCGAAGAGTCGAGGTCACTGAAGCTTTCTTT
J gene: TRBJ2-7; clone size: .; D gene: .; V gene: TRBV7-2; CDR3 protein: CASSSEPGVRYEQYF; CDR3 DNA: TGTGCCAGCAGCTCAGAGCCCGGAGTCCGCTACGAGCAGTACTTC
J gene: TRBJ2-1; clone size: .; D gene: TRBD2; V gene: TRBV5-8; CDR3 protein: CASSLDAGTRLNEQFF; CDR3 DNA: TGTGCCAGCAGCTTGGACGCCGGGACTAGGTTAAATGAGCAGTTCTTC
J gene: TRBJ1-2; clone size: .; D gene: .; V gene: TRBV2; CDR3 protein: CASSEKFNYGYTF; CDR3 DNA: TGTGCCAGCAGTGAAAAATTTAACTATGGCTACACCTTC
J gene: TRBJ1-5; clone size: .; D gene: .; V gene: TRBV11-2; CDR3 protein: CASSLDRGSQPQHF; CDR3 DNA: TGTGCCAGCAGCTTAGATCGGGGTAGTCAGCCCCAGCATTTT
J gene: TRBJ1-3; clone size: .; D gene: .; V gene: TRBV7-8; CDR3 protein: CASSLGTVSGNTIYF; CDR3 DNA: TGTGCCAGCAGCTTAGGGACGGTCTCTGGAAACACCATATATTTT
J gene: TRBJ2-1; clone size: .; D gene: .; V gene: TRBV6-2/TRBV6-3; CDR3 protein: CASSSRGFGHNEQFF; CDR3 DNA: TGTGCCAGCAGTTCAAGGGGGTTCGGGCACAATGAGCAGTTCTTC
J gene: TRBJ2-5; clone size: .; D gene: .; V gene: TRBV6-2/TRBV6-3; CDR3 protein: CASSQPLLAWESQETQYF; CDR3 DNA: TGTGCCAGCAGTCAGCCATTACTAGCATGGGAATCCCAAGAGACCCAGTACTTC
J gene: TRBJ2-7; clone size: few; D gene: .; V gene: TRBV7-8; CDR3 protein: CASSLDGGRKDEQYF; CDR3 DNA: TGTGCCAGCAGCTTAGATGGAGGGCGAAAAGATGAGCAGTACTTC
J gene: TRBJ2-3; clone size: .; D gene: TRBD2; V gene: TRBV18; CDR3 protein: CASSPGLGKRGDTQYF; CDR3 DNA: TGTGCCAGCTCACCTGGGCTAGGAAAGCGGGGAGATACGCAGTATTTT
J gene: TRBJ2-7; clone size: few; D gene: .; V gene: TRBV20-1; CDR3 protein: CSATTPGTGSYEQYF; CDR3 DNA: TGCAGTGCTACGACGCCCGGGACGGGCTCCTACGAGCAGTACTTC
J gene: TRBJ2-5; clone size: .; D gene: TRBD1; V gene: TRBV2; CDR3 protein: CASGRQGLETQYF; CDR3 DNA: TGTGCCAGCGGCCGACAGGGTCTGGAGACCCAGTACTTC
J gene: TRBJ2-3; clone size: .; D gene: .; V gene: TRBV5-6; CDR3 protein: CASSLEITGDRDTQYF; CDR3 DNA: TGTGCCAGCAGCTTGGAAATAACGGGGGACCGAGATACGCAGTATTTT
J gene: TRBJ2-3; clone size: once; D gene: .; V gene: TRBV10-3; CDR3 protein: CAIRGGSSTDTQYF; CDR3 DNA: TGTGCCATCAGGGGCGGGTCTAGCACAGATACGCAGTATTTT
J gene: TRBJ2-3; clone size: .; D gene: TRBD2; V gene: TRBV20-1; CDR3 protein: CSATPGTSGKSSTDTKYF; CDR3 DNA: TGCAGTGCCACGCCCGGGACTAGCGGGAAAAGTAGCACAGATACGAAGTATTTT
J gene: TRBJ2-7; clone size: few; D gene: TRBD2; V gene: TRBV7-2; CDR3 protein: CASSLTGTSGRAYEQYF; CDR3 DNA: TGTGCCAGCAGTTTAACCGGGACTAGCGGGAGGGCCTACGAGCAGTACTTC
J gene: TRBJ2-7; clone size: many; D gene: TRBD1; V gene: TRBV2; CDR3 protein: CASNRGLYEQYF; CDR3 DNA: TGTGCCAGCAACAGGGGGCTCTACGAGCAGTACTTC
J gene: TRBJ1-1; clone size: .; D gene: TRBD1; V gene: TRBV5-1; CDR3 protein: CASRMTGGGTEAFF; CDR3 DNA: TGCGCCAGCAGAATGACAGGGGGCGGAACTGAAGCTTTCTTT
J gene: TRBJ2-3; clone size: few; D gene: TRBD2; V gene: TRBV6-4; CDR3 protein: CASSDSTGAGVNLDTQYF; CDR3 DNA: TGTGCCAGCAGTGACTCGACTGGAGCGGGGGTCAATCTGGATACGCAGTATTTT
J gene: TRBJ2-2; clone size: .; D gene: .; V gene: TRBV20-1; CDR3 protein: CSASHRNTGELFF; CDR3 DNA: TGCAGTGCTAGTCATCGGAACACCGGGGAGCTGTTTTTT
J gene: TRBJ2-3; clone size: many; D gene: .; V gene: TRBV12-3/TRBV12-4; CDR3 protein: CASREGQTYTDTQYF; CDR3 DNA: TGTGCCAGCAGGGAGGGACAGACGTACACAGATACGCAGTATTTT
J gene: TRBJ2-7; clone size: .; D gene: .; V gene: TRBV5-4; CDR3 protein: CASSAAGGTYEQYF; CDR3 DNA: TGTGCCAGCAGCGCGGCAGGGGGGACCTACGAGCAGTACTTC
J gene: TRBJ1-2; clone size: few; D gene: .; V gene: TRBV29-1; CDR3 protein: CSVRRLGSNYGYTF; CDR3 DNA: TGCAGCGTCCGCAGGTTAGGCAGCAACTATGGCTACACCTTC
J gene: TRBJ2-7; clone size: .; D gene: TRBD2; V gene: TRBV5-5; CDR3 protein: CASRLGLAGNYEQYF; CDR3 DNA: TGTGCCAGCCGGCTGGGGCTAGCGGGGAACTACGAGCAGTACTTC
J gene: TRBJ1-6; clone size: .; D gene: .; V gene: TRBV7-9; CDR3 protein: CAGSGQADNSPLHF; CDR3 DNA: TGTGCGGGTTCGGGGCAGGCAGATAATTCACCCCTCCACTTT
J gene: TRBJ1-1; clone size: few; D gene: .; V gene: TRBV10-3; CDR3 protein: CAISDSGRAKEAFF; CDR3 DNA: TGTGCCATCAGTGATTCGGGACGCGCTAAGGAAGCTTTCTTT
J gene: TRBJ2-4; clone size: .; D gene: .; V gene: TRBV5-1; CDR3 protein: CASSLAGGENIQYF; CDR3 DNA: TGCGCCAGCAGCTTGGCAGGAGGGGAAAACATTCAGTACTTC
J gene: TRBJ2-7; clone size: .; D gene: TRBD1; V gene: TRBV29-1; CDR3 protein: CSVDRGRLGEQYF; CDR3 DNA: TGCAGCGTAGACAGGGGGCGCCTTGGGGAGCAGTACTTC
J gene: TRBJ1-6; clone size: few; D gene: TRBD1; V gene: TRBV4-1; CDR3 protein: CASSLRDRDSSYNSPLHF; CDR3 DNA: TGCGCCAGCAGCCTCCGGGACAGGGACAGCTCCTATAATTCACCCCTCCACTTT
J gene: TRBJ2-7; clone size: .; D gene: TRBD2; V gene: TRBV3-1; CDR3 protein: CASSQDGERAGLNNEQYF; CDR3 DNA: TGTGCCAGCAGCCAAGATGGAGAGCGAGCGGGACTTAACAATGAGCAGTACTTC
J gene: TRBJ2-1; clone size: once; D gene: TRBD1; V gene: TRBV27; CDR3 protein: CASSSDRGREQFF; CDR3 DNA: TGTGCCAGCAGTTCGGACAGGGGGCGTGAGCAGTTCTTC
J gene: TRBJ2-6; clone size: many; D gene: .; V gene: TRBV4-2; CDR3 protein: CASSQDRWGAGANVLTF; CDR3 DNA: TGTGCCAGCAGCCAAGATCGGTGGGGGGCTGGGGCCAACGTCCTGACTTTC
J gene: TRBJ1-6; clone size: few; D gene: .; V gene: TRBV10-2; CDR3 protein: CASSEGGNSPLHF; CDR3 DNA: TGCGCCAGCAGTGAGGGGGGGAATTCACCCCTCCACTTT
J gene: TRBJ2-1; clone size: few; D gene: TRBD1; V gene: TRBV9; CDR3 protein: CASSVGAGGANEQFF; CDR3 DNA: TGTGCCAGCAGCGTAGGGGCAGGGGGTGCAAATGAGCAGTTCTTC
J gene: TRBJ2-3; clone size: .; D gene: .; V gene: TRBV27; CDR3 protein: CASSLWAGGTSTDAQYF; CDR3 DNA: TGTGCCAGCAGTTTATGGGCAGGGGGTACTAGCACAGATGCGCAGTATTTT
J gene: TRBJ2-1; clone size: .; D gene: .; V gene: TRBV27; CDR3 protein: CASRKQSYNEQFF; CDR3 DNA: TGTGCCAGCAGGAAACAGAGCTACAATGAGCAGTTCTTC
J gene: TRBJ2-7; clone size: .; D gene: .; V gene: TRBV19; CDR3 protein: CTSSRTDPSYEQYF; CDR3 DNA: TGTACCAGTAGTAGGACAGATCCATCCTACGAGCAGTACTTC
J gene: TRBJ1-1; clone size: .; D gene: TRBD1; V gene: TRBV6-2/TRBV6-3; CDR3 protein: CASRYDRAGEAFF; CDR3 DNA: TGTGCCAGCAGATACGACAGGGCGGGTGAAGCTTTCTTT
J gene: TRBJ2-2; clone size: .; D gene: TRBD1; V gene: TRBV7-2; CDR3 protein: CASSVDRGRTGELFF; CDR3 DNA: TGTGCCAGCAGCGTAGACAGGGGAAGGACCGGGGAGCTGTTTTTT
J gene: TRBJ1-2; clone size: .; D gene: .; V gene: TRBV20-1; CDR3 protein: CSARDQTGPGGYTF; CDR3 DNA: TGCAGTGCTAGAGATCAAACCGGCCCAGGGGGCTACACCTTC
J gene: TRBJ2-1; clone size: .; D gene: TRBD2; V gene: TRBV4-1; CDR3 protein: CASSPPGLSYNEQFF; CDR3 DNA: TGCGCCAGCAGCCCGCCGGGACTAAGCTACAATGAGCAGTTCTTC
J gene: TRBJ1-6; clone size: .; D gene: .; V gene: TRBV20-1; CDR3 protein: CSARDSQTYSPLHF; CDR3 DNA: TGCAGTGCTAGAGATTCACAGACTTATTCACCCCTCCACTTT
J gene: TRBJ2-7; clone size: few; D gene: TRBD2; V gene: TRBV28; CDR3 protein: CASSLLVAGANEQYF; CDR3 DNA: TGTGCCAGCAGTTTATTGGTAGCGGGAGCAAACGAGCAGTACTTC
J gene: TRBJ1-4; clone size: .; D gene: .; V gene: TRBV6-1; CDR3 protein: CASGSGRGGLATNEKLFF; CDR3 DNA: TGTGCCAGCGGCTCAGGGCGGGGGGGTTTGGCAACTAATGAAAAACTGTTTTTT
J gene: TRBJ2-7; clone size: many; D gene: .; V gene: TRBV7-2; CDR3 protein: CASSLGGTAPSYEQYF; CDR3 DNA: TGTGCCAGCAGCTTGGGGGGGACAGCTCCCTCCTACGAGCAGTACTTC
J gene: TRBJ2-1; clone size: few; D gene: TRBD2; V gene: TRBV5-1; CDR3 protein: CASSLAGGAGAYNEQFF; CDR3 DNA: TGCGCCAGCAGCTTGGCCGGGGGGGCAGGGGCGTACAATGAGCAGTTCTTC
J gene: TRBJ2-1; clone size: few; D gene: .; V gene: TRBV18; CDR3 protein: CASSQNPGTRNEQFF; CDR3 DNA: TGTGCCAGCTCACAAAACCCCGGGACAAGAAATGAGCAGTTCTTC
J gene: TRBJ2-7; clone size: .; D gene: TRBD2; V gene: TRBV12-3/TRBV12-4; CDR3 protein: CASSGLAGAHYEQYF; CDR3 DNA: TGTGCCAGCAGCGGACTAGCGGGGGCCCACTACGAGCAGTACTTC
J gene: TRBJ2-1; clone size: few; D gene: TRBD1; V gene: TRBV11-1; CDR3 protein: CASKAGGLDEQFF; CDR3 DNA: TGTGCCAGCAAGGCAGGGGGCTTGGATGAGCAGTTCTTC
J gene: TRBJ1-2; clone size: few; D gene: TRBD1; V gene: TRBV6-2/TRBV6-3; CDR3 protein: CASRDRDNYGYTF; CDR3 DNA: TGTGCCAGCCGGGACAGGGACAACTATGGCTACACCTTC